This is a list of T cell receptor beta chains from one sample in a study of cytomegalovirus exposure and HLA in healthy donors. The assay was immunoSEQ multiplex PCR, and TCRdb's table has in-frame clones only and misses some. This sample carries approximately 280,000 clones, roughly 89% of them seen once, and the ten largest clones take roughly 2%. The sequencing sample was made of PBMCs. These receptors all come from a woman aged 18-30 years in good health and CMV-seronegative. Each CDR3 is given with its conserved first and last residue. A D gene is named only where the DNA matches it firmly. The listing skips clone size in some rows; elsewhere it reads once, few, many or a size class.

>-|TRBJ1-1|-|TRBV5-6
TGTGCCAGCAGCTTTGGGGGGGATATCGGCACTGAAGCTTTCTTT
CASSFGGDIGTEAFF
>-|TRBJ1-5|-|TRBV7-2
TGTGCCAGCAGCATGGGACATCCTGGGAATCAGCCCCAGCATTTT
CASSMGHPGNQPQHF
>-|TRBJ2-5|TRBD1|TRBV5-6
TGTGCCAGCAGGCCCGCCTCCCCGGGACAGGGGGATAGGGAGACCCAGTACTTC
CASRPASPGQGDRETQYF
>-|TRBJ1-1|-|TRBV6-4
TGTGCCAGCAGTGACTCGACTTATCTCGGACAGCGGGGGACTGAAGCTTTCTTT
CASSDSTYLGQRGTEAFF
>-|TRBJ2-3|TRBD1|TRBV5-6
TGTGCCAGCAGCCCGACCACAGGGGGCAGTACGCAGTATTTT
CASSPTTGGSTQYF
>-|TRBJ2-5|-|TRBV7-6
TGTGCCAGCAGCTTAGGGGGGGGCCCTTCGGAGACCCAGTACTTC
CASSLGGGPSETQYF
>-|TRBJ2-1|-|TRBV29-1
TGCAGCGTTGGCGGCTCCTACAATGAGCAGTTCTTC
CSVGGSYNEQFF
>-|TRBJ2-7|TRBD1|TRBV6-1
TGTGCCAGCAGTGTATCCGGGACAGCGGCCTACGAGCAGTACTTC
CASSVSGTAAYEQYF
>once|TRBJ2-4|TRBD2|TRBV18
TGTGCCAGCTTGTCTGAAGCGGGGAAAAACATTCAGTACTTC
CASLSEAGKNIQYF
>-|TRBJ2-7|TRBD1|TRBV7-2
TGTGCCAGCAGCCCCCCGGACAGGGCCTACGAGCAGTACTTC
CASSPPDRAYEQYF
>-|TRBJ1-2|TRBD1|TRBV9
TGTGCCAGCAGCGCAGAGATGCGAGGGGGCGGATCCTATGGCTACACCTTC
CASSAEMRGGGSYGYTF
>-|TRBJ1-2|-|TRBV19
TGTGCCAGTTGGGGCGGCTATGGCTACACCTTC
CASWGGYGYTF
>-|TRBJ1-1|-|TRBV9
TGTGCCAGCAGCGTAGAGATTGGAGTGAACACTGAAGCTTTCTTT
CASSVEIGVNTEAFF
>-|TRBJ1-1|-|TRBV6-5
TGTGCCAGCAGTCAACAGGGAAGGGCTTTCTTT
CASSQQGRAFF
>once|TRBJ1-4|-|TRBV5-1
TGCGCCAGCAGCTTAGGGGTCGTTAATGAAAAACTGTTTTTT
CASSLGVVNEKLFF
>-|TRBJ2-7|-|TRBV7-9
TGTGCCAGCAGCTTAGGGACTGCAACCTACGAGCAGTACTTC
CASSLGTATYEQYF
>-|TRBJ2-7|-|TRBV5-1
TGCGCCAGCAGCTTGGCAATAGCCTACGAGCAGTACTTC
CASSLAIAYEQYF
>-|TRBJ2-2|-|TRBV5-4
TGTGCCAGCAGCCTCGGGAGCCGGGGCACCGGGGAGCTGTTTTTT
CASSLGSRGTGELFF
>-|TRBJ2-3|TRBD2|TRBV9
TGTGCCAGCAGCGGCCCGGGAGGAGATACGCAGTATTTT
CASSGPGGDTQYF
>-|TRBJ2-7|TRBD1|TRBV7-3
TGTGCCAGCAGCACCACAGGGGGGACTCTTTACTTC
CASSTTGGTLYF
>-|TRBJ2-7|-|TRBV19
TGTGCCAGTAGTCCTTCTCAGGGTGCCTACGAGCAGTACTTC
CASSPSQGAYEQYF
>-|TRBJ1-3|-|TRBV29-1
TGCAGCGTCAAGGGGCTTGCGGTGGACACCATATATTTT
CSVKGLAVDTIYF
>-|TRBJ2-7|-|TRBV15
TGTGCCACCAGCAGAGACACCTACGAGCAGTACTTC
CATSRDTYEQYF
>once|TRBJ2-7|-|TRBV4-1
TGCGCCAGCAGCCCCTACGGTGGCTCCTACGAGCAGTACTTC
CASSPYGGSYEQYF
>-|TRBJ2-5|TRBD2|TRBV7-9
TGTGCCAGCAGCTTAGGGACTAGCGGTTCACAGACCCAGTACTTC
CASSLGTSGSQTQYF
>-|TRBJ1-4|-|TRBV7-2
TGTGCCAGCAGCTTTCGGGGGGCGGAGGAAAAACTGTTTTTT
CASSFRGAEEKLFF
>-|TRBJ2-7|TRBD2|TRBV7-9
TGTGCCAGCAGTTTTACTAGCGGGTCGACCTACGAGCAGTACTTC
CASSFTSGSTYEQYF
>-|TRBJ2-3|-|TRBV5-1
TGCGCCAGCAGACAGCTCTCTAGCACAGATACGCAGTATTTT
CASRQLSSTDTQYF
>-|TRBJ1-1|TRBD1|TRBV6-5
TGTGCCAGCAGCCCGACAGGGGGATTAGGAGCTTTCTTT
CASSPTGGLGAFF
>-|TRBJ2-5|TRBD2|TRBV30
TGTGCCTGGGTTGAATTCCCTGCGGGGGGCCAGTACTTC
CAWVEFPAGGQYF
>-|TRBJ1-4|-|TRBV6-9
TGTGCCAGCAGTTCCCACGTGCGGCACTCCGAAAGGCCTAATAAAAAACTGTTTTTT
CASSSHVRHSERPNKKLFF
>-|TRBJ1-1|TRBD1|TRBV18
TGTGCCAGCTCACCTCCAATAATGGGACAGGCGGTGGTTGAAGCTTTCTTT
CASSPPIMGQAVVEAFF
>once|TRBJ1-1|-|TRBV27
TGTGCCAGCATATTTAGACTGCGAGCTTTCTTT
CASIFRLRAFF
>-|TRBJ2-1|-|TRBV6-5
TGTGCCAGCAGTTACTCGACCGGGGGTCCCTACAATGAGCAGTTCTTC
CASSYSTGGPYNEQFF
>few|TRBJ1-4|-|TRBV27
TGTGCCAGCAGTTTGGGTAGGAGGGAATACGGCGAAAAACTGTTTTTT
CASSLGRREYGEKLFF
>-|TRBJ2-7|TRBD2|TRBV2
TGTGCCAGCAGTAGACTAGCGGGGGGGCTCGAGCAGTACTTC
CASSRLAGGLEQYF
>-|TRBJ2-3|TRBD1|TRBV5-6
TGTGCCAGCAGCTTGTTGACAGGGGGAGATACGCAGTATTTT
CASSLLTGGDTQYF
>-|TRBJ2-3|TRBD2|TRBV11-2
TGTGCCAGCACCTTTACCGCGGATTACCAGCGGGGTTGGACAGATACGCAGTATTTT
CASTFTADYQRGWTDTQYF
>-|TRBJ1-2|TRBD1|TRBV14
TGTGCCAGCAGACAGGGGACAGGGAACGGGGGCTACACCTTC
CASRQGTGNGGYTF
>few|TRBJ1-5|TRBD1|TRBV23-1
TGCGCCAGCAGTCAAGAGGACAGGGACAATCAGCCCCAGCATTTT
CASSQEDRDNQPQHF
>-|TRBJ1-5|TRBD1|TRBV12-5
TGTGCTAGTGGTCGGGGACAGTCCAATCAGCCCCAGCATTTT
CASGRGQSNQPQHF
>-|TRBJ1-1|TRBD1|TRBV29-1
TGCAGCGTTCTAACAGGGGGCCCCACTGAAGCTTTCTTT
CSVLTGGPTEAFF
>-|TRBJ1-3|-|TRBV6-1
TGTGCCACCTATCCCTCTTCCGCTGGAAACACCATATATTTT
CATYPSSAGNTIYF
>few|TRBJ2-7|TRBD1|TRBV7-8
TGTGCCAGCAGCTCCCCGGGACAGGGGGACTACGAGCAGTACTTC
CASSSPGQGDYEQYF
>-|TRBJ1-1|-|TRBV5-5
TGTGCCAGCAGCTTCGGGGGTGAAGCTTTCTTT
CASSFGGEAFF
>-|TRBJ1-2|-|TRBV10-3
TGTGCCATAGGGGCGAACTATGGCTACACCTTC
CAIGANYGYTF
>-|TRBJ2-7|-|TRBV12-5
TGTGCTAGTGGTTTGCCCTCAGATGGCTCCTACGAGCAGTACTTC
CASGLPSDGSYEQYF
>few|TRBJ1-4|-|TRBV5-4
TGTGCCAGCAGCTTTCAGAACAATGAAAAACTGTTTTTT
CASSFQNNEKLFF
>-|TRBJ1-4|-|TRBV7-6
TGTGCCAGCAGCTTGAGTGGGCAGGGGGAAAAACTGTTTTTT
CASSLSGQGEKLFF